This T cell receptor beta chain appears in the sequencing data of a study of spatial heterogeneity in lung cancer. Individual TCR cDNA molecules each bore their own unique molecular identifier. TCRdb independently ran MiXCR on the 5' RACE reads; one entry per CDR3 protein. The data contain 8,500 to 14,000 distinct CDR3 sequences, roughly 3.5% of them singletons. Germline lookup yields CDR1 SQVTM and CDR2 ANQGSEA. CDR3 length equals 17 residues. V dropped 7 bases and J dropped 5; count of bases not matched to a gene: 17. Time point indicated: sample taken at primary tumor resection. Tumor, nontumor lung or frozen PBMC supplied whole RNA, sequenced without sorting. The donor group consisted of 72 patients who had untreated, early-stage non-small cell lung cancer. Comments on this clonotype: This beta chain is a stray sequence in a library constructed for alpha chains; its clone size is not meaningful.

V usage is TRBV29-1 and J usage is TRBJ2-1; 10 nucleotides line up with TRBD2. The TCR sequence derives from a female donor with early-stage non-small cell lung cancer. Here the sequenced sample was PBMCs, taken at surgery. The CDR3 here is CSAQGLAGARLDNEQFF. DNA of the CDR3: TGCAGCGCCCAAGGTCTAGCGGGGGCCAGACTTGACAATGAGCAGTTCTTC.